This paragraph reports one T cell receptor beta chain. Its antigen remains unknown. The CDR3 has 17 amino acids. These data belong to a study of T cell responses to AZD1222 COVID-19 vaccine. Study outcomes and limitations: The study found Spike-specific TCR breadth and depth rose after two AZD1222 doses. Donors, mostly white British, included more females; clonal diversity was possibly underestimated.

Method: immunoSEQ multiplex PCR; TCRdb's copy keeps in-frame clones and lacks some. The sample records 170,000 or so clones, roughly nine tenths being singletons. This receptor was obtained from an adult in good health. The material was peripheral blood, obtained on day 0 of AZD1222 vaccination. J is TRBJ1-5 and V is TRBV1. TRBV1 is a pseudogene locus. The CDR3 loop is CTSSQEGSSSSNQPQHF. The CDR3 nucleotides read TGCACCAGCAGCCAAGAAGGCAGCTCCTCTAGCAATCAGCCCCAGCATTTT.